What follows describes a single TCR beta chain. The junction departs from the called germline gene at one end, perhaps through a read error. These data belong to a study of blood T cell repertoires in COVID-19. The age range of participants was about 18 to 90 years, with residence in under 25 US areas. The CDR3 spans 17 residues. Germline V gene data show CDR1 as SSHAT and CDR2 as FNYEAQ (reference sequence). Here immunoSEQ multiplex PCR was the method, and the copy in TCRdb shows in-frame clones only, minus some. The sample contains around 300,000 clones, around 91% of which appear only once. The sequence was collected from a woman younger than 30 who had recovered from COVID-19. Sequences were obtained from PBMCs or T cells enriched from blood (not recorded which). The V and J genes are TRBV7-7 and TRBJ1-5, with a tentative D call TRBD1 (5 bases). The CDR3 sequence is CASSLVGGAPKGQPQHF. DNA of the CDR3: TGTGCTAGCAGCTTAGTTGGCGGGGCCCCGAAAGGTCAGCCCCAGCATTTT.